The 20 T cell receptor beta chains listed next were all sequenced from one sample in a study of blood T cell repertoires in COVID-19. Assay: immunoSEQ multiplex PCR; the TCRdb copy retains only in-frame clones and omits some. The data hold 250,000 to 350,000 clones, with approximately 88% observed a single time. Sequencing input: peripheral blood. Receptors were obtained from a human donor with COVID-19, enrolled during active disease. The donor label of this sample is uncertain.

J is TRBJ2-7 and V is TRBV19; 9 bases match TRBD1. The CDR3 consists of 15 residues. The germline V gene has CDR1 LNHDA and CDR2 SQIVND (reference sequence). Unmatched junction bases numbered 10, after V lost 5 bases and J lost 5 bases. The CDR3: CASSPSGQGFDEQYF. DNA of the CDR3: TGTGCCAGTAGTCCCTCGGGACAGGGTTTTGACGAGCAGTACTTC.

The rearrangement uses TRBV5-1 and TRBJ1-2, with TRBD1 as a possible D gene (5 bases). The CDR3 is 13 amino acids. CDR1 is SGHRS and CDR2 is YFSETQ in the germline V gene. Trimming shortened V by 3 bases and J by 4 bases, and 10 bases separated the two germline ends. The CDR3 protein is CASSSDIPYGYTF. The CDR3 nucleotides read TGCGCCAGCAGCTCGGACATACCCTATGGCTACACCTTC. The full variable domain, completed using reference TRBV5-1 and TRBJ1-2, is KAGVTQTPRYLIKTRGQQVTLSCSPISGHRSVSWYQQTPGQGLQFLFEYFSETQRNKGNFPGRFSGRQFSNSRSEMNVSTLELGDSALYLCASSSDIPYGYTFGSGTRLTVV.

The CDR3 DNA sequence: TGTGCCAGCAGTCCGGGACAGGGGGTGGGAAAACTGTTTTTT. This encodes CASSPGQGVGKLFF. The rearrangement uses TRBV27 and TRBJ1-4; 11 nucleotides align to TRBD1. Germline values: CDR1 MNHEY, CDR2 SMNVEV (reference sequence). This CDR3 contains 14 residues. With V trimmed by 5 bases and J by 10 bases, 6 bases remained unmatched.

The V and J genes are TRBV18 and TRBJ2-5, with TRBD2 matching over 7 bases. The CDR3 is 14 amino acids. V gave up 1 base and J gave up 5 bases; unmatched junction bases: 4. The germline V gene encodes CDR1 KGHSH and CDR2 LQKENI. The CDR3 coding sequence is TGTGCCAGCTCACCACGCAATAGCGGGGAGACCCAGTACTTC. Its translation is CASSPRNSGETQYF.

The chain combines TRBV11-3 with TRBJ2-2; 8 bases fit TRBD2. This CDR3 has 15 amino acids. Per germline, CDR1 SGHNT and CDR2 YENEEA. V lost 5 bases, J lost 6 bases, and 8 bases stayed unmatched. As DNA, the CDR3 is TGTGCCAGCAGCCCCGGGGGGGGTTGGTCCGGGGAGCTGTTTTTT. Its protein is CASSPGGGWSGELFF. Full variable domain (rest looked up from reference TRBV11-3 and TRBJ2-2): EAGVVQSPRYKIIEKKQPVAFWCNPISGHNTLYWYLQNLGQGPELLIRYENEEAVDDSQLPKDRFSAERLKGVDSTLKIQPAELGDSAVYLCASSPGGGWSGELFFGEGSRLTVL.

The chain employs TRBV23-1 and TRBJ1-1; 11 bases agree with TRBD1. TRBV23-1 is an open reading frame, and its role is uncertain. CDR3 length equals 15 residues. J gave up 4 bases and V 0 bases, and 1 base lay outside the gene matches. The CDR3 DNA reads as TGCGCCAGCAGTCAATCGGGGACAGGGGGCACTGAAGCTTTCTTT. Protein product: CASSQSGTGGTEAFF.

This clone was detected only once. The chain couples TRBV29-1 to TRBJ2-5; 9 bases map to TRBD2. The CDR3 has 13 residues. CDR1 is SQVTM and CDR2 is ANQGSEA in the germline V gene. CDR3 sequence reads: CGGGSGGQETQYF. The CDR3 DNA is TGCGGAGGGGGTAGCGGGGGCCAAGAGACCCAGTACTTC.

The genes are TRBV28 and TRBJ2-7; 9 bases are shared with TRBD2. The CDR3 has 15 residues. V trimming: 5 bases; J trimming: 6 bases; junction bases outside the gene matches: 11. The germline V gene has CDR1 MDHEN and CDR2 SYDVKM. The CDR3 DNA follows: TGTGCCAGCAGTCTTATAGCGGGAGATCTCGCCGAGCAGTACTTC. This translates into CASSLIAGDLAEQYF.

This chain joins TRBV2 and TRBJ2-3; 8 bases align to TRBD2. The CDR3 loop spans 15 amino acids. The junction had 7 bases not matched to a gene; V was cut back by 6 bases and J by 2 bases. The germline CDR1 and CDR2 sequences are SNHLY and FYNNEI. The CDR3 loop reads CASRAMGLDTDTQYF. DNA of the CDR3: TGTGCCAGCAGAGCAATGGGACTAGACACAGATACGCAGTATTTT.

The chain has TRBV30 and TRBJ2-3; TRBD2 matches at 15 bases. J lost 6 bases, V lost 1 base, and 5 bases had no gene match. Germline CDR1 reads GTSNPN; CDR2 reads SVGIG (reference sequence). There are 16 residues in the CDR3. The CDR3 DNA reads TGTGCCTGGAGTGCGGGACTAGCGGGAGGATGGGATACGCAGTATTTT. The encoded protein is CAWSAGLAGGWDTQYF.

This clone has a handful of counts. The CDR3 DNA reads TGCGCCAGCAGTGATGGACAAGATAACACTGAAGCTTTCTTT. Translated, it gives CASSDGQDNTEAFF. J is TRBJ1-1 and V is TRBV10-1; TRBD1 might be the D (5 bases). The V gene lost 3 bases and the J gene lost 2 bases, with 10 bases spanning the gap. This CDR3 contains 14 residues. The germline V gene encodes CDR1 WNHNN and CDR2 SYGVQD (reference sequence).

This clone was seen a handful of times. The rearrangement links TRBV2 to TRBJ1-2; D possibly corresponds to TRBD1 (5 bases). Trimming stripped 5 bases from V and 3 bases from J, with 16 bases between. CDR3 length: 15 residues. The germline gives CDR1 SNHLY, CDR2 FYNNEI. In nucleotides, the CDR3 is TGTGCCAGCAGTCCGGTCGGGGGAATTCACTATGGCTACACCTTC. Protein sequence: CASSPVGGIHYGYTF.

On this clone: Other DNA sequences in this sample translate to the same CDR3. CDR3 in DNA: TGTGCCACCAGTGATAGCCTCCTTAGCACAGATACGCAGTATTTT. This gives the protein CATSDSLLSTDTQYF. The chain uses TRBV24-1 and TRBJ2-3, with unresolved D. The V end lost 3 bases, the J end lost 0 bases, and 9 bases lay between the germline ends. This CDR3 spans 15 amino acids. Germline-derived CDR1 and CDR2 are KGHDR and SFDVKD.

The J gene is TRBJ1-6, the V gene TRBV18, with TRBD1 matching over 7 bases. The germline gives CDR1 KGHSH, CDR2 LQKENI. The ends lost 8 bases at V and 6 bases at J; junction bases unmatched: 4. The CDR3 length is 13 residues. The CDR3 protein is CASVRDSNSPLHF. CDR3 DNA sequence: TGTGCCAGCGTAAGGGACAGTAATTCACCCCTCCACTTT.

This rearrangement joins TRBV7-2 to TRBJ1-5; TRBD1 aligns across 8 bases. This CDR3 has 16 amino acids. V lost 1 base and J lost 3; bases outside the gene matches: 5. Germline CDR1 reads SGHTA; CDR2 reads FQGNSA. The CDR3 DNA reads TGTGCCAGCAGCTTAGGGACAGGGAGATTCAATCAGCCCCAGCATTTT. Translation: CASSLGTGRFNQPQHF. The full variable domain, in which reference TRBV7-2 and TRBJ1-5 provide the parts outside the CDR3, is GAGVSQSPSNKVTEKGKDVELRCDPISGHTALYWYRQSLGQGLEFLIYFQGNSAPDKSGLPSDRFSAERTGGSVSTLTIQRTQQEDSAVYLCASSLGTGRFNQPQHFGDGTRLSIL.

The chain employs TRBV6-1 and TRBJ2-3; the D gene is possibly TRBD2 (5 bases). Germline assignment: CDR1 MNHNS and CDR2 SASEGT. V dropped 3 bases and J dropped 10 bases, with 8 bases sitting between them. CDR3 length equals 11 residues. CDR3 sequence (DNA): TGTGCCAGCAGTGAGCTAGCATCGCAGTATTTT. Translated: CASSELASQYF.

In its sample, this clone was seen a few times. The V call is TRBV30, the J call TRBJ1-5, with a possible D match to TRBD1 (5 bases). The CDR3 has 14 residues. The germline CDR1 and CDR2 sequences are GTSNPN and SVGIG (reference sequence). Deletions cut 0 bases from V and 5 bases from J, with 11 bases between. CDR3 sequence: CAWSVGVRDQPQHF. In DNA form, the CDR3 reads TGTGCCTGGAGTGTAGGGGTCAGGGATCAGCCCCAGCATTTT.

This sequence joins TRBV18 and TRBJ2-6, with D unresolved. This CDR3 spans 16 amino acids. Deletions cut 3 bases from V and 0 bases from J, with 9 bases between. Germline values: CDR1 KGHSH, CDR2 LQKENI. CDR3 nucleotide sequence: TGTGCCAGCTCACCTAGACTGTTCTCTGGGGCCAACGTCCTGACTTTC. This gives the protein CASSPRLFSGANVLTF. Supplemented by reference TRBV18 and TRBJ2-6, the full variable domain reads NAGVMQNPRHLVRRRGQEARLRCSPMKGHSHVYWYRQLPEEGLKFMVYLQKENIIDESGMPKERFSAEFPKEGPSILRIQQVVRGDSAAYFCASSPRLFSGANVLTFGAGSRLTVL.

This clone was counted between two and nine times. This chain connects TRBV6-2 or TRBV6-3 to TRBJ1-5; TRBD1 is a possible D gene (5 bases). This CDR3 region has 15 residues. Trimming took off 5 bases at V and 1 base at J, with 12 bases between the two ends. Germline loops: CDR1 MNHEY, CDR2 SVGEGT. CDR3 region: CASSPDNLSNQPQHF. In DNA form, the CDR3 reads TGTGCCAGCAGTCCGGACAACCTAAGCAATCAGCCCCAGCATTTT.

The chain joins TRBV19 to TRBJ2-2; the match to TRBD1 covers 9 bases. V lost 5 bases to trimming and J lost 4 bases; unmatched junction nucleotides: 5. CDR1 and CDR2 from the germline V gene are LNHDA and SQIVND (reference sequence). This CDR3 comprises 15 residues. CDR3 DNA sequence: TGTGCCAGTAGTTTCAACAGGGGGCCCACCGGGGAGCTGTTTTTT. Translated, it gives CASSFNRGPTGELFF.